Below, 22 T cell receptor beta chains from the same sample are listed, as sequenced in a study of T cells in women clearing cervical HPV infection. Profiled with immunoSEQ multiplex PCR; TCRdb holds only in-frame clones, not every one. The sample yields over 10,000 clones, of which the top ten take up approximately 24%. Source material: blood buffy coat. Source of these receptors: a woman aged 18 to 75 with a cervical HPV16 infection that either progressed to CIN3+ or cleared (not recorded which).

Remarks on this clone: Read data end 3 residues before the CDR3 end; the end is taken from the germline J gene. The chain couples TRBV20-1 to TRBJ1-5; 7 bases line up with TRBD1. Germline V gene data show CDR1 as DFQATT and CDR2 as SNEGSKA (reference sequence). The junction had 8 bases not matched to a gene; V was cut back by 2 bases and J by 4 bases. The CDR3 spans 15 residues. CDR3 amino acids: CSARHRDRLNQPQHF. Incomplete CDR3 DNA: TGCAGTGCTAGACATAGGGACAGATTAAATCAGCCC.

Comment on this clone: The read is 3 residues too short to cover the CDR3 end, so that end is filled in from the germline J gene. This sequence joins TRBV29-1 and TRBJ2-1; a weak D match, TRBD2 (6 bases). Trimming took off 4 bases at V and 9 bases at J, with 10 bases between the two ends. Germline loops: CDR1 SQVTM, CDR2 ANQGSEA. The CDR3 is 11 residues long. CDR3 DNA, as far as it was read: TGCAGCGTTGCCCTGACTAGTGAG. It translates to CSVALTSE. The whole CDR3 sequence reads CSVALTSEQFF.

Note on this clone: The CDR3 extends 3 residues past the end of the read, so its final part is completed from the germline J gene. V and J are TRBV5-4 and TRBJ1-1; D unclear. The CDR3 sequence is 13 residues long. Trimming left V 2 bases short and J 3 bases short, with 8 bases between. Germline V gene sequence: CDR1 SGHNT, CDR2 YYREEE (reference sequence). CDR3 residues: CASSLLPYTEAFF. The CDR3 DNA, read in part, is TGTGCCAGCAGCTTACTACCGTACACTGAA.

As concerns this clone: The read halts 3 residues ahead of the CDR3 end, with the missing end drawn from the germline J gene. The rearrangement uses TRBV7-3 and TRBJ1-2; weak D call: TRBD1 (5 bases). This CDR3 has 15 residues. Per the germline V gene, CDR1 is SGHTA and CDR2 is FQGTGA. The CDR3 bases that were read are TGTGCCAGCAGCCCGTCGCAGGGTGCCTTCAATGAC. As protein: CASSPSQGAFND. The whole CDR3 sequence is CASSPSQGAFNDYTF.

Note on this clone: The read comes to an end 3 residues before the CDR3 does, leaving the germline J gene to fill in the end. The chain links TRBV4-1 to TRBJ2-5, with D possibly TRBD2 on 5 matching bases. The V end was cut by 5 bases, the J end by 1 base, with 14 bases between. The length of the CDR3 is 15 residues. CDR1 and CDR2 (germline): MGHRA, YSYEKL. CDR3: CASSFDTRTQETQYF. The part of the CDR3 DNA that was read is TGCGCCAGCAGCTTCGACACTAGGACCCAAGAGACC.

Worth noting for this clone: A junction boundary mismatches the germline segment, possibly from a read error. Incomplete CDR3 DNA: TGCACCAGCAGGAGAGAGGACAGTCGGAACACTGAA. Its protein product is CTSRREDSRNTE. The whole CDR3 protein is CTSRREDSRNTEAFF. The V and J genes are TRBV4-1 and TRBJ1-1; D might be TRBD1 (6 bases). Coverage ceases 3 residues before the CDR3 finishes, and the germline J gene fills in the end. The CDR3 has 15 residues. Germline CDR1 and CDR2: MGHRA and YSYEKL.

Concerning this clone itself: The read terminates 3 residues before the CDR3 end, so the remaining end is supplied by the germline J gene. The chain carries TRBV12-3 or TRBV12-4 and TRBJ1-4; 9 nucleotides line up with TRBD1. The CDR3 length is 14 residues. The J segment lost 8 bases and the V segment lost 7 bases, leaving 8 bases of the junction unmatched. The DNA read from the CDR3 is TGTGCCAGCAAACCGGGACAGGGCTTGGAAAAA. Translated, it gives CASKPGQGLEK. The complete CDR3 protein is CASKPGQGLEKLFF.

The chain's CDR3 is CAARENEQYF. The sequenced part of the CDR3 DNA is TGTGCCGCCAGGGAAAACGAG. The rearrangement links TRBV2 to TRBJ2-7, with D possibly matching TRBD1 (5 bases). The read ends 3 residues shy of where the CDR3 ends; the end is completed using the germline J gene. V was clipped by 11 bases and J by 5 bases, with 10 bases between them. Per the germline V gene, CDR1 is SNHLY and CDR2 is FYNNEI. The CDR3 contains 10 residues.

About this clone itself: The read ends 3 residues early relative to the CDR3; the germline J gene fills the gap. This chain joins TRBV5-5 and TRBJ1-6; D gene unclear. The CDR3 runs to 13 residues. Germline lookup yields CDR1 SGHKS and CDR2 YYEKEE (reference sequence). V lost 7 bases to trimming and J lost 7 bases, with 12 bases between them. The sequenced part of the CDR3 DNA is TGTGCCAGCTCCTTCGTCGGGAATTCACCC. It is translated as CASSFVGNSP. In full, the CDR3 reads CASSFVGNSPLHF.

A note on this clone: The CDR3 end falls 3 residues outside the read, so it is completed with the germline J gene. The gene calls are TRBV20-1 and TRBJ2-4; TRBD2 aligns across 11 bases. The CDR3 runs 16 residues. Germline V gene data show CDR1 as DFQATT and CDR2 as SNEGSKA (reference sequence). The trim removed 3 bases at V and 7 bases at J, leaving 11 bases unmatched. The DNA read from the CDR3 is TGCAGTGCTAGTCGTCCCGGGACTAGCGGTGGGAACATT. Residues: CSASRPGTSGGNI. The whole CDR3 protein reads CSASRPGTSGGNIQYF.

This clone registers medium-sized (0.01 to 0.1%) by frequency. The read ends 3 residues before the CDR3 terminus; that terminus is restored from the germline J gene. V gene TRBV29-1 combines with J gene TRBJ2-2; D uncertain. CDR1 is SQVTM, CDR2 ANQGSEA, per germline. Deletions cut 5 bases from V and 3 bases from J, with 10 bases between. The CDR3 covers 13 residues. The CDR3 loop is CSVPGPDTGELFF. CDR3 DNA (partial): TGCAGCGTTCCTGGTCCGGACACCGGGGAG.

As regards this clone: The read terminates 3 residues ahead of where the CDR3 ends, so the germline J gene completes it. The rearrangement uses TRBV20-1 and TRBJ1-5; the match to TRBD1 covers 7 bases. Germline lookup yields CDR1 DFQATT and CDR2 SNEGSKA (reference sequence). The CDR3 consists of 14 residues. V was clipped by 6 bases and J by 4 bases; unmatched bases: 9. Incomplete CDR3 DNA: TGCAGTGCGGTCGAAGGGACAGAGAATCAGCCC. It is translated as CSAVEGTENQP. The CDR3 as a whole reads CSAVEGTENQPQHF.

Points on this clone: The read gets to within 3 residues of the CDR3 end, and the germline J gene fills in the rest. Other DNA sequences in the sample encode the same CDR3. The rearrangement uses TRBV18 and TRBJ2-7; D remains unclear. CDR1 is KGHSH and CDR2 is LQKENI in the germline V gene. V lost 2 bases, J lost 3 bases, and 5 bases lay in between. The CDR3 runs to 12 residues. The part of the CDR3 DNA that was read is TGTGCCAGCTCACCAATAGTCTACGAG. Translating it yields CASSPIVYE. The complete CDR3 sequence is CASSPIVYEQYF.

Turning to this clone: The read finishes 3 residues shy of the CDR3 end, and the germline J gene is used to complete it. The V and J genes are TRBV19 and TRBJ2-1, with D possibly being TRBD2 (6 bases). V gave up 5 bases and J gave up 5 bases, with 16 bases separating them. The germline CDR1 and CDR2 sequences are LNHDA and SQIVND (reference sequence). CDR3 length equals 15 residues. The DNA read from the CDR3 is TGTGCCAGTAGTGCTCTCAAGGGCGGGGACAATGAG. Translating it yields CASSALKGGDNE. The whole CDR3 sequence reads CASSALKGGDNEQFF.

With regard to this clone: With the read ending 3 residues before the CDR3 end, the germline J gene is used to fill in that end. This sequence joins TRBV12-3 or TRBV12-4 and TRBJ2-2, with D uncertain. Between the trimmed V and J ends, which lost 6 bases and 7 bases, there was a span of 15 bases. CDR3 length equals 14 residues. The chain's CDR3 is CASSLIRVDGELFF. CDR3 DNA, as far as it was read: TGTGCCAGCAGCCTCATCCGGGTGGACGGGGAG.

Details on this clone: The CDR3 goes on 3 residues after the read ends, and that part is filled in from the germline J gene. V usage is TRBV30 and J usage is TRBJ2-3, with a tentative D call TRBD1 (6 bases). V lost 0 bases to trimming and J lost 3 bases, with 10 bases between them. This CDR3 spans 14 amino acids. Germline V gene lookup returns CDR1 GTSNPN and CDR2 SVGIG (reference sequence). Incomplete CDR3 DNA: TGTGCCTGGAGTGTACAGGGTGGGACAGATACG. Translating it yields CAWSVQGGTDT. The entire CDR3 protein reads CAWSVQGGTDTQYF.

With respect to this clone: The DNA ends 3 residues before the CDR3 does, and the rest of the CDR3 is filled in from the germline J gene. The chain combines TRBV2 with TRBJ1-5, with D possibly TRBD1 on 5 matching bases. From germline, CDR1 is SNHLY and CDR2 FYNNEI. CDR3 length: 13 residues. V gave up 4 bases and J gave up 4 bases, with 8 bases separating them. The CDR3 reads CASSGRANQPQHF. The sequenced part of the CDR3 DNA is TGTGCCAGCAGTGGCAGGGCGAATCAGCCC.

Turning to this clone: Read coverage stops 3 residues before the CDR3 terminus; the germline J gene supplies the remainder. The chain recombines TRBV6-2 or TRBV6-3 with TRBJ2-7; 12 bases align to TRBD2. Trimming took 7 bases from V and 3 from J; bases not matched to a gene: 10. Germline lookup yields CDR1 MNHEY and CDR2 SVGEGT. The CDR3 has 16 residues. The sequenced part of the CDR3 DNA is TGTGCCAGCATGAGACTAGCGGGGGCCTGGGTCTACGAG. As protein: CASMRLAGAWVYE. The full CDR3 protein is CASMRLAGAWVYEQYF.

Concerning this clone itself: Read sequence stops 3 residues before the CDR3 end, and the germline J gene provides the missing end. The chain employs TRBV7-2 and TRBJ2-1; D is perhaps TRBD1 (5 bases). This CDR3 spans 14 amino acids. V lost 11 bases and J 7 bases, leaving 21 bases between the germline ends. Per germline, CDR1 SGHTA and CDR2 FQGNSA. The CDR3 loop reads CACGKGWGRNEQFF. The CDR3 bases that were read are TGTGCCTGTGGGAAAGGGTGGGGCCGGAATGAG.

Regarding this clone: The read gets to within 3 residues of the CDR3 end, and the germline J gene fills in the rest. This sequence joins TRBV5-1 and TRBJ2-7; the match to TRBD2 covers 9 bases. The CDR3 length is 14 residues. Germline V gives CDR1 SGHRS, CDR2 YFSETQ. Trimming took 5 bases from V and 4 from J; bases not matched to a gene: 7. CDR3 in amino acids: CASSPGTSSYEQYF. The sequenced CDR3 bases are TGCGCCAGCAGTCCCGGGACTAGCAGTTACGAG.

Turning to this clone: The CDR3 end is not reached by the read, which stops 3 residues before it; the germline J gene fills it in. V gene TRBV2 combines with J gene TRBJ1-2; D gene uncertain. Germline V gene sequence: CDR1 SNHLY, CDR2 FYNNEI. The V and J ends lost 0 bases and 0 bases respectively, with 11 bases between them. The length of the CDR3 is 16 residues. The CDR3 spells CASSEAGQPSNYGYTF. The sequenced CDR3 bases are TGTGCCAGCAGTGAAGCTGGGCAGCCCTCTAACTATGGC.

Judged by frequency, this clone is medium-sized (0.01 to 0.1%). The sequenced fragment ends 3 residues before the CDR3 boundary, so the rest is inferred from the germline J gene. This chain connects TRBV2 to TRBJ1-1; the D is unclear. V shed 4 bases and J shed 3 bases, with 12 bases lying between them. Germline CDR1 reads SNHLY; CDR2 reads FYNNEI. This CDR3 spans 14 amino acids. This chain's CDR3 is CASSVNSGDTEAFF. The sequenced CDR3 bases are TGTGCCAGCAGTGTCAACAGCGGGGACACTGAA.